These 27 T cell receptor beta chains came from one sample sequenced in a study of T cell responses to AZD1222 COVID-19 vaccine. Profiled with immunoSEQ multiplex PCR; TCRdb holds only in-frame clones, not every one. The sample includes about 120,000 clones, around 91% seen only once; the top ten take around 3.1%. Specimen: peripheral blood, collected on day 0 of AZD1222 vaccination. The receptors stem from an adult in good health.

This sequence joins TRBV28 and TRBJ2-2, with a weak D call TRBD1 (6 bases). V lost 6 bases and J 4 bases, leaving 12 bases between the germline ends. CDR3 length: 14 amino acids. Germline V gene sequence: CDR1 MDHEN, CDR2 SYDVKM. CDR3 sequence reads: CASRVGQLTGELFF. DNA for the CDR3: TGTGCCAGCAGGGTCGGACAGCTCACCGGGGAGCTGTTTTTT.

CDR3 coding DNA: TGTGCCAGTTCCACCTCTCCCGGAGGAATTACCTACAATGAGCAGTTCTTC. This codes for CASSTSPGGITYNEQFF. V usage is TRBV19 and J usage is TRBJ2-1; D is perhaps TRBD2 (5 bases). Germline V CDR1 and CDR2: LNHDA, SQIVND (reference sequence). The CDR3 is made up of 17 amino acids. V was clipped by 8 bases and J by 2 bases, with 22 bases between them.

The V call is TRBV19, the J call TRBJ1-4; no clear D. The CDR3 contains 12 residues. Trimming removed 3 bases at V and 10 bases at J, with 9 bases between. Germline CDR1 and CDR2: LNHDA and SQIVND (reference sequence). CDR3 sequence: CASSMTGGKLFF. The DNA of the CDR3 is TGTGCCAGTAGTATGACGGGTGGAAAACTGTTTTTT.

This clone was detected once. The chain employs TRBV6-5 and TRBJ2-7; no reliable D call. Germline V gene data show CDR1 as MNHEY and CDR2 as SVGAGI. Trimming left V 4 bases short and J 2 bases short, with 12 bases between. This CDR3 has 14 residues. DNA for the CDR3: TGTGCCAGCAGTTCGGGTGGGTTAACCTACGAGCAGTACTTC. It yields the protein CASSSGGLTYEQYF.

This chain uses TRBV7-8 with TRBJ1-3; 7 bases map to TRBD1. The CDR3 runs 17 residues. Losses at the gene ends were 5 bases for V and 0 bases for J; bases not matched to a gene: 10. Germline V gene data show CDR1 as SGHVS and CDR2 as FQNEAQ. CDR3 protein: CASSLRDSLYSGNTIYF. CDR3 nucleotide sequence: TGTGCCAGCAGCCTTAGGGACAGCTTGTACTCTGGAAACACCATATATTTT.

The gene calls are TRBV24-1 and TRBJ2-1, with D perhaps TRBD2 (5 bases). This CDR3 has 14 residues. The germline V gene encodes CDR1 KGHDR and CDR2 SFDVKD. V was shortened by 2 bases and J by 6 bases, with 10 bases between the two germline ends. In nucleotides, the CDR3 is TGTGCCACCAGTGATTCCAGAGGGTCCAATGAGCAGTTCTTC. This encodes CATSDSRGSNEQFF.

This chain joins TRBV5-8 and TRBJ1-2, with a tentative D call TRBD1 (5 bases). V was clipped by 0 bases and J by 5 bases, with 20 bases between them. The germline gives CDR1 SGHTS, CDR2 YDEGEE. This CDR3 contains 17 residues. CDR3 DNA: TGTGCCAGCAGCTTGGCCGGTGGGCAGGGAGGGAATTATGGCTACACCTTC. As protein: CASSLAGGQGGNYGYTF. The variable domain in full, completed from reference TRBV5-8 and TRBJ1-2, reads EAGVTQSPTHLIKTRGQQATLRCSPISGHTSVYWYQQALGLGLQFLLWYDEGEERNRGNFPPRFSGRQFPNYSSELNVNALELEDSALYLCASSLAGGQGGNYGYTFGSGTRLTVV.

This chain uses TRBV5-6 with TRBJ2-5; D may match TRBD1 or TRBD2 (5 bases each). Germline CDR1 reads SGHDT; CDR2 reads YYEEEE. The ends were cut back, 2 bases at V and 5 bases at J, with 16 bases in the middle. This CDR3 has 15 residues. The CDR3 DNA is TGTGCCAGCAGCTTAGTACAGAGAGGGACGGAGACCCAGTACTTC. This sequence encodes CASSLVQRGTETQYF.

The genes are TRBV18 and TRBJ1-6; D ambiguous. The V end was cut by 6 bases, the J end by 4 bases, with 10 bases between. The length of the CDR3 is 14 residues. Per germline, CDR1 KGHSH and CDR2 LQKENI. Here the CDR3 DNA reads TGTGCCAGCTCCCACGGGGAATATAATTCACCCCTCCACTTT. Amino acids: CASSHGEYNSPLHF. Together with reference TRBV18 and TRBJ1-6, the CDR3 gives the full variable domain: NAGVMQNPRHLVRRRGQEARLRCSPMKGHSHVYWYRQLPEEGLKFMVYLQKENIIDESGMPKERFSAEFPKEGPSILRIQQVVRGDSAAYFCASSHGEYNSPLHFGNGTRLTVT.

V and J are TRBV18 and TRBJ1-1; perhaps TRBD1 as D (6 bases). Germline values: CDR1 KGHSH, CDR2 LQKENI. This CDR3 is built from 15 residues. The V gene lost 3 bases and the J gene lost 4 bases, with 15 bases spanning the gap. CDR3 residues: CASSPSRQGGTEAFF. Written as DNA, the CDR3 is TGTGCCAGCTCACCCTCCCGACAAGGGGGCACTGAAGCTTTCTTT.

The chain is built from TRBV5-5 and TRBJ2-7, with 8 bases that match TRBD1. CDR1 and CDR2 (germline): SGHKS, YYEKEE (reference sequence). This CDR3 region has 17 residues. Unmatched junction bases numbered 8, after V lost 0 bases and J lost 0 bases. CDR3 DNA sequence: TGTGCCAGCAGCTTGGGGGACAGGCCGTACATCTCCTACGAGCAGTACTTC. Translating gives CASSLGDRPYISYEQYF.

For the CDR3, the DNA is TGCGCCAGCAGCTTGACGGGAAGGGGGAATGAGCAGTTCTTC. Translation gives CASSLTGRGNEQFF. The rearrangement links TRBV5-1 to TRBJ2-1; maybe TRBD1 (6 bases). V was clipped by 1 base and J by 7 bases, with 12 bases between them. Germline loops: CDR1 SGHRS, CDR2 YFSETQ. The CDR3 has 14 amino acids.

The chain employs TRBV6-1 and TRBJ1-2; D unresolved. The V end was cut by 2 bases, the J end by 4 bases, with 11 bases between. CDR3 length: 14 amino acids. CDR1 is MNHNS, CDR2 SASEGT, per germline. The CDR3 DNA follows: TGTGCCAGCAGTGAACTCGACGGATTCTATGGCTACACCTTC. It codes for CASSELDGFYGYTF.

This rearrangement joins TRBV7-2 to TRBJ2-5; 7 bases line up with TRBD1. V gave up 6 bases and J gave up 4 bases; unmatched junction bases: 8. Looked up from germline, CDR1 is SGHTA and CDR2 is FQGNSA. CDR3 length equals 14 residues. This chain's CDR3 is CASRQRQGIETQYF. The CDR3 nucleotides read TGTGCCAGCAGGCAAAGACAGGGAATAGAGACCCAGTACTTC.

This clone has just a few counts. The V gene is TRBV7-2, the J gene TRBJ2-3, with D tentatively TRBD2 (6 bases). Germline CDR1 is SGHTA and CDR2 is FQGNSA. V was pared by 5 bases and J by 6 bases, with 18 bases between. This CDR3 comprises 15 residues. In DNA form, the CDR3 reads TGTGCCAGCAGCGGCAGGGACTTAGCTCTCGATACGCAGTATTTT. Amino acid sequence: CASSGRDLALDTQYF.

V is TRBV28 and J is TRBJ1-3; D gene ambiguous. CDR3 length: 17 residues. Trimming took 5 bases from V and 0 from J, leaving 17 bases between them. Germline values: CDR1 MDHEN, CDR2 SYDVKM. The CDR3 spells CASSRVKDFSSGNTIYF. As DNA, the CDR3 is TGTGCCAGCAGTAGGGTTAAGGATTTTAGCTCTGGAAACACCATATATTTT.

The V gene is TRBV6-6, the J gene TRBJ2-7, with D perhaps matching TRBD1 or TRBD2 (6 bases each). The ends were cut back, 4 bases at V and 1 base at J, with 14 bases in the middle. Germline loops: CDR1 MNHNY, CDR2 SVGAGI (reference sequence). This CDR3 comprises 15 residues. The CDR3: CASSWGAGQSYEQYF. CDR3 nucleotides: TGTGCCAGCAGTTGGGGGGCAGGGCAATCCTACGAGCAGTACTTC.

This chain's CDR3 is CASSFYSYNEQFF. The CDR3 nucleotides are TGCGCCAGCAGCTTCTATTCCTACAATGAGCAGTTCTTC. The chain uses TRBV5-1 and TRBJ2-1; D remains ambiguous. CDR1 and CDR2 (germline): SGHRS, YFSETQ. This CDR3 spans 13 amino acids. With 2 bases removed from V and 1 base from J, the gap between germline ends came to 4 bases.

The chain carries TRBV5-4 and TRBJ2-7, with 12 bases that match TRBD2. J gave up 3 bases and V 3 bases, and 4 bases lay outside the gene matches. The CDR3 has 15 amino acids. Germline assignment: CDR1 SGHNT and CDR2 YYREEE (reference sequence). This chain's CDR3 is CASSSLAGGIYEQYF. The CDR3 DNA is TGTGCCAGCAGCTCCCTAGCGGGAGGGATCTACGAGCAGTACTTC.

The rearrangement joins TRBV5-1 to TRBJ2-2; perhaps TRBD2 as D (6 bases). There are 15 residues in the CDR3. The germline CDR1 and CDR2 sequences are SGHRS and YFSETQ. The V and J ends lost 0 bases and 4 bases respectively, with 10 bases between them. The CDR3 here is CASSLASAVTGELFF. The CDR3 nucleotides read TGCGCCAGCAGCTTGGCTAGCGCAGTCACCGGGGAGCTGTTTTTT.

This chain links TRBV20-1 with TRBJ2-5, with D uncertain. The length of the CDR3 is 11 residues. Germline CDR1 is DFQATT and CDR2 is SNEGSKA (reference sequence). The DNA of the CDR3 is TGCGGCTGCGATCAGAGGGAGACCCAGTACTTC. This translates into CGCDQRETQYF.

V is TRBV6-2 or TRBV6-3 and J is TRBJ2-7; D is perhaps TRBD1 (5 bases). Trimming left V 2 bases short and J 1 base short, with 15 bases between. Per the germline V gene, CDR1 is MNHEY and CDR2 is SVGEGT. The CDR3 has 16 residues. DNA of the CDR3: TGTGCCAGCAGTTACAGTTTCAGGGCCCCTTCCTACGAGCAGTACTTC. Amino acids: CASSYSFRAPSYEQYF.

This chain uses TRBV11-2 with TRBJ2-7; TRBD2 matches 8 bases. Losses at the gene ends were 1 base for V and 2 bases for J; bases not matched to a gene: 4. Per germline, CDR1 SGHAT and CDR2 FQNNGV. The CDR3 is 15 residues long. Here the CDR3 DNA reads TGTGCCAGCAGCTTAGTAAGGACTAGCCCCTACGAGCAGTACTTC. Its protein is CASSLVRTSPYEQYF. The whole variable domain, remainder taken from reference TRBV11-2 and TRBJ2-7, is EAGVAQSPRYKIIEKRQSVAFWCNPISGHATLYWYQQILGQGPKLLIQFQNNGVVDDSQLPKDRFSAERLKGVDSTLKIQPAKLEDSAVYLCASSLVRTSPYEQYFGPGTRLTVT.

The genes are TRBV6-5 and TRBJ1-4; D perhaps matches TRBD1 (5 bases). The V end was cut by 4 bases, the J end by 2 bases, with 11 bases between. Germline loops: CDR1 MNHEY, CDR2 SVGAGI. This CDR3 contains 15 residues. The CDR3 is CASSSLGGTNEKLFF. The CDR3 DNA sequence: TGTGCCAGCAGTTCCCTCGGGGGGACTAATGAAAAACTGTTTTTT.

The chain couples TRBV19 to TRBJ1-5; D is perhaps TRBD1 (6 bases). The V and J ends lost 5 bases and 3 bases respectively, with 14 bases between them. CDR1 and CDR2 from the germline V gene are LNHDA and SQIVND (reference sequence). The CDR3 runs to 15 residues. The CDR3 spells CASSVDSVDNQPQHF. The CDR3 DNA sequence: TGTGCCAGTAGTGTGGACAGCGTCGACAATCAGCCCCAGCATTTT. Drawing the rest from reference TRBV19 and TRBJ1-5, the complete variable domain is DGGITQSPKYLFRKEGQNVTLSCEQNLNHDAMYWYRQDPGQGLRLIYYSQIVNDFQKGDIAEGYSVSREKKESFPLTVTSAQKNPTAFYLCASSVDSVDNQPQHFGDGTRLSIL.

This clone is a singleton in its sample. The V gene is TRBV9, the J gene TRBJ2-2; 11 nucleotides match TRBD2. Trimming cost V 2 bases and J 8 bases; bases outside gene matches: 5. The germline V gene encodes CDR1 SGDLS and CDR2 YYNGEE. There are 15 residues in the CDR3. The CDR3 nucleotides are TGTGCCAGCAGCGTCCTAGCGGGGGGAGGTGGGGAGCTGTTTTTT. Translation: CASSVLAGGGGELFF. The full variable domain, in which reference TRBV9 and TRBJ2-2 provide the parts outside the CDR3, is DSGVTQTPKHLITATGQRVTLRCSPRSGDLSVYWYQQSLDQGLQFLIQYYNGEERAKGNILERFSAQQFPDLHSELNLSSLELGDSALYFCASSVLAGGGGELFFGEGSRLTVL.

J is TRBJ1-1 and V is TRBV14, with D possibly TRBD1 on 5 matching bases. Per germline, CDR1 SGHDN and CDR2 FVKESK. This CDR3 is 14 amino acids long. V was trimmed by 2 bases and J by 4 bases, leaving 11 bases between them. For the CDR3, the DNA is TGTGCCAGCAGCCAACTGGGGGGTAGCACTGAAGCTTTCTTT. It translates to CASSQLGGSTEAFF.